The 26 T cell receptor beta chains below all came from one sample that was sequenced in a study of beta chain features in type 1 diabetes. Of the isolated RNA, all was reverse transcribed, and so the sequenced material was expressed TCRB transcripts. The protocol was immunoSEQ multiplex PCR, while the TCRdb copy is restricted to in-frame clones and leaves out a portion. The table includes 120,000 to 150,000 clones, about 9.7% detected once. What was sequenced was central memory CD4+ T cells from blood. The receptors shown here come from a woman aged 40 to 55 in good health.

This chain joins TRBV10-3 and TRBJ2-2, with D perhaps TRBD2 (5 bases). The germline V and J ends were trimmed by 4 bases and 1 base, with 13 bases remaining between them. This CDR3 is built from 16 residues. Germline values: CDR1 ENHRY, CDR2 SYGVKD. CDR3 sequence reads: CAISGFEGLNTGELFF. CDR3 DNA sequence: TGTGCCATCAGTGGATTCGAGGGCTTGAACACCGGGGAGCTGTTTTTT.

The gene calls are TRBV15 and TRBJ2-3, with a possible D match to TRBD2 (6 bases). The V end lost 4 bases, the J end lost 10 bases, and 21 bases lay between the germline ends. The CDR3 runs to 15 residues. Germline V gene sequence: CDR1 LNHNV, CDR2 YYDKDF (reference sequence). The CDR3 coding sequence is TGTGCCACCAGCAACCCCGCGGGGAGCGGTTACTCGCAGTATTTT. This translates into CATSNPAGSGYSQYF.

The chain uses TRBV6-5 and TRBJ2-2, with D tentatively TRBD2 (5 bases). Germline V gives CDR1 MNHEY, CDR2 SVGAGI. The CDR3 is 15 amino acids. V was trimmed by 6 bases and J by 4 bases, leaving 15 bases between them. The CDR3 nucleotides read TGTGCCAGCAGCCATGGGAGTCCGTTCACCGGGGAGCTGTTTTTT. This translates into CASSHGSPFTGELFF.

This clone was picked up a small number of times. The chain couples TRBV7-2 to TRBJ2-1, with TRBD2 matching 8 bases. V dropped 3 bases and J dropped 3; count of bases not matched to a gene: 4. From germline, CDR1 is SGHTA and CDR2 FQGNSA. The CDR3 has 15 residues. For the CDR3, the DNA is TGTGCCAGCAGCTTTAGTAGCGGGAACTACAATGAGCAGTTCTTC. This gives the protein CASSFSSGNYNEQFF.

This clone was detected only a few times. The gene calls are TRBV5-4 and TRBJ2-7; 8 bases are shared with TRBD1. After removal of 4 bases from V and 2 bases from J, the junction contained 5 bases not matched to a gene. The CDR3 is 14 residues long. Germline CDR1 SGHNT, CDR2 YYREEE (reference sequence). CDR3 bases: TGTGCCAGCAGCACCGGGACAGGACCCTACGAGCAGTACTTC. Translation gives CASSTGTGPYEQYF.

This sequence joins TRBV9 and TRBJ1-3; TRBD1 might be the D (6 bases). The V end lost 2 bases, the J end lost 0 bases, and 15 bases lay between the germline ends. This CDR3 contains 17 residues. Germline CDR1 reads SGDLS; CDR2 reads YYNGEE. CDR3 loop: CASSVSAGVLSGNTIYF. CDR3 in DNA: TGTGCCAGCAGCGTGTCGGCAGGGGTCCTCTCTGGAAACACCATATATTTT.

The chain couples TRBV5-1 to TRBJ1-6; 9 positions agree with TRBD1. V lost 0 bases and J lost 8; bases outside the gene matches: 6. There are 16 residues in the CDR3. The V gene's germline CDR1 is SGHRS and CDR2 YFSETQ. CDR3: CASSLAGGQGDSPLHF. The CDR3 DNA follows: TGCGCCAGCAGCTTGGCCGGGGGACAGGGAGATTCACCCCTCCACTTT.

This chain connects TRBV6-4 to TRBJ1-2; TRBD1 agrees at 8 bases. CDR1 and CDR2 from the germline V gene are MRHNA and SNTAGT. J was trimmed by 7 bases and V by 10 bases; bases with no gene match: 11. The CDR3 loop spans 13 amino acids. The CDR3 protein is CATSMTGEAGYTF. In DNA form, the CDR3 reads TGTGCCACCTCAATGACAGGGGAGGCTGGCTACACCTTC.

The chain joins TRBV4-2 to TRBJ2-2; D is perhaps TRBD1 (6 bases). The CDR3 runs 14 residues. Trimming took off 4 bases at V and 4 bases at J, with 10 bases between the two ends. Germline V gene data show CDR1 as LGHNA and CDR2 as YNFKEQ. This CDR3 reads CASSRLRGTGELFF. The CDR3 DNA is TGTGCCAGCAGCCGCCTCAGGGGCACCGGGGAGCTGTTTTTT.

In this sample, this clone turned up a few times. The chain links TRBV25-1 to TRBJ2-5, with 11 bases that match TRBD2. The CDR3 length is 17 residues. V lost 4 bases, J lost 3 bases, and 10 bases stayed unmatched. Germline assignment: CDR1 MGHDK and CDR2 SYGVNS. CDR3 loop: CASSGRPKTSGEETQYF. The CDR3 DNA sequence: TGTGCCAGCAGTGGTCGCCCAAAGACTAGCGGGGAAGAGACCCAGTACTTC. Full variable domain (remainder filled in from reference TRBV25-1 and TRBJ2-5): EADIYQTPRYLVIGTGKKITLECSQTMGHDKMYWYQQDPGMELHLIHYSYGVNSTEKGDLSSESTVSRIRTEHFPLTLESARPSHTSQYLCASSGRPKTSGEETQYFGPGTRLLVL.

As regards this clone: The identical CDR3 is also encoded by other nucleotide sequences in the sample. The chain combines TRBV5-1 with TRBJ2-3, with D possibly matching TRBD2 (5 bases). The CDR3 consists of 16 residues. Germline V gene lookup returns CDR1 SGHRS and CDR2 YFSETQ. With 1 base removed from V and 0 bases from J, the gap between germline ends came to 12 bases. CDR3 in DNA: TGCGCCAGCAGCTTGAGTGCGGGTGGGAGCACAGATACGCAGTATTTT. Its protein is CASSLSAGGSTDTQYF. Looking up the rest from reference TRBV5-1 and TRBJ2-3 gives the full variable domain: KAGVTQTPRYLIKTRGQQVTLSCSPISGHRSVSWYQQTPGQGLQFLFEYFSETQRNKGNFPGRFSGRQFSNSRSEMNVSTLELGDSALYLCASSLSAGGSTDTQYFGPGTRLTVL.

This clone has only a few counts. CDR3 residues: CASSQDRAQPQHF. In DNA form, the CDR3 reads TGTGCCAGCAGCCAGGACAGGGCCCAGCCCCAGCATTTT. This chain joins TRBV7-6 and TRBJ1-5; 8 bases are a match to TRBD1. J lost 7 bases, V lost 5 bases, and 4 bases had no gene match. Germline V gene data show CDR1 as SGHVS and CDR2 as FNYEAQ. This CDR3 region has 13 residues.

This rearrangement joins TRBV4-3 to TRBJ1-4; the D gene is possibly TRBD1 (5 bases). CDR3 length: 15 amino acids. Germline assignment: CDR1 LGHNA and CDR2 YSLEER. V was trimmed by 1 base and J by 7 bases, leaving 13 bases between them. CDR3 nucleotide sequence: TGCGCCAGCAGCCAAGGAAGGGGTAAGGGTGAAAAACTGTTTTTT. Translation: CASSQGRGKGEKLFF.

This clone was observed a handful of times. V gene TRBV7-6 combines with J gene TRBJ2-1, with TRBD1 matching 8 bases. The CDR3 length is 15 residues. V lost 2 bases and J lost 7; bases outside the gene matches: 7. The germline V gene has CDR1 SGHVS and CDR2 FNYEAQ. The CDR3 loop is CASSLRTGTLNEQFF. CDR3 nucleotide sequence: TGTGCCAGCAGCTTAAGGACAGGGACTTTAAATGAGCAGTTCTTC.

This clone was observed at least ten times. The chain combines TRBV14 with TRBJ2-7; tentatively, D is TRBD2 (6 bases). The CDR3 contains 14 residues. Trimming left V 4 bases short and J 0 bases short, with 10 bases between. Germline lookup yields CDR1 SGHDN and CDR2 FVKESK. The DNA of the CDR3 is TGTGCCAGCAGCCGGGAGGAGAGCTCCTACGAGCAGTACTTC. It is translated as CASSREESSYEQYF.

This clone was counted between two and nine times. The genes are TRBV7-2 and TRBJ2-3; maybe TRBD2 (6 bases). From germline, CDR1 is SGHTA and CDR2 FQGNSA. V was pared by 5 bases and J by 2 bases, with 11 bases between. The CDR3 is 14 amino acids. This CDR3 is CASSNSGYTDTQYF. The CDR3 DNA follows: TGTGCCAGCAGCAATAGCGGATACACAGATACGCAGTATTTT.

The J gene is TRBJ2-7, the V gene TRBV5-5; D is possibly TRBD1 (7 bases). The V end lost 0 bases, the J end lost 6 bases, and 16 bases lay between the germline ends. Germline-derived CDR1 and CDR2 are SGHKS and YYEKEE (reference sequence). This CDR3 contains 15 residues. Written as DNA, the CDR3 is TGTGCCAGCAGCTTGGGGGTGGCGCAGGGGGGCGAGCAGTACTTC. Residues: CASSLGVAQGGEQYF. Filled out from reference TRBV5-5 and TRBJ2-7, the complete variable domain reads DAGVTQSPTHLIKTRGQQVTLRCSPISGHKSVSWYQQVLGQGPQFIFQYYEKEERGRGNFPDRFSARQFPNYSSELNVNALLLGDSALYLCASSLGVAQGGEQYFGPGTRLTVT.

This clone has a handful of counts. The gene calls are TRBV5-1 and TRBJ1-2, with D maybe TRBD1 (6 bases). This CDR3 is built from 18 residues. Between the trimmed V and J ends, which lost 4 bases and 6 bases, there was a span of 28 bases. In germline, CDR1 is SGHRS, CDR2 YFSETQ. The CDR3 here is CASSAPDRATFSSNGYTF. The CDR3 DNA follows: TGCGCCAGCAGCGCCCCGGACAGAGCCACTTTTAGTTCGAATGGCTACACCTTC.

The chain joins TRBV7-9 to TRBJ1-1, with 9 positions matching TRBD1. This CDR3 has 15 amino acids. Losses at the gene ends were 1 base for V and 2 bases for J; bases not matched to a gene: 2. Germline V gene data show CDR1 as SEHNR and CDR2 as FQNEAQ (reference sequence). CDR3 in amino acids: CASSLVTGGNTEAFF. As DNA, the CDR3 is TGTGCCAGCAGCTTAGTTACAGGGGGCAACACTGAAGCTTTCTTT.

This clone came up a few times. The chain employs TRBV5-4 and TRBJ2-3, with TRBD1 matching over 8 bases. CDR3 size: 16 residues. The J segment lost 1 base and the V segment lost 2 bases, leaving 6 bases of the junction unmatched. CDR1 and CDR2 from the germline V gene are SGHNT and YYREEE (reference sequence). CDR3 in DNA: TGTGCCAGCAGCTTATCAGGGGGCCTCGGCACAGATACGCAGTATTTT. Its protein product is CASSLSGGLGTDTQYF.

This clone was seen a few times. This chain connects TRBV4-2 to TRBJ1-1, with D possibly matching TRBD1 (6 bases). Per the germline V gene, CDR1 is LGHNA and CDR2 is YNFKEQ. This CDR3 region has 15 residues. V was clipped by 1 base and J by 5 bases, with 14 bases between them. The CDR3 region has the DNA TGTGCCAGCAGCCAAGCAGAAGGGGGAGGGACTGAAGCTTTCTTT. Residues: CASSQAEGGGTEAFF.

This clone was seen only a few times. The chain is built from TRBV12-5 and TRBJ2-5; TRBD1 matches at 9 bases. The better agreement between TRBJ2-7 and the DNA end casts doubt on the J call. Germline assignment: CDR1 LGHNT and CDR2 FRNRAP. The CDR3 is 16 residues long. The CDR3 is CASGVGPSGQGYEQYF. CDR3 DNA sequence: TGTGCTAGTGGTGTAGGTCCCTCGGGACAGGGCTACGAGCAGTACTTC.

This clone has just a few counts. V is TRBV19 and J is TRBJ1-2; D might be TRBD1 (5 bases). From germline, CDR1 is LNHDA and CDR2 SQIVND (reference sequence). CDR3 length equals 16 residues. Trimming cost V 5 bases and J 3 bases, with 19 bases left between them. CDR3 sequence reads: CASSHRGEEGHYGYTF. The CDR3 DNA reads as TGTGCCAGTAGTCACCGAGGAGAGGAGGGACACTATGGCTACACCTTC. Full variable domain (outside the CDR3, taken from reference TRBV19 and TRBJ1-2): DGGITQSPKYLFRKEGQNVTLSCEQNLNHDAMYWYRQDPGQGLRLIYYSQIVNDFQKGDIAEGYSVSREKKESFPLTVTSAQKNPTAFYLCASSHRGEEGHYGYTFGSGTRLTVV.

This clone was seen a handful of times. The rearrangement joins TRBV29-1 to TRBJ2-1; 8 nucleotides align to TRBD2. Germline CDR1 and CDR2: SQVTM and ANQGSEA. V trimming: 7 bases; J trimming: 3 bases; junction bases outside the gene matches: 14. The CDR3 sequence is 16 residues long. The CDR3 loop reads CSARGVGLAGYNEQFF. The CDR3 DNA sequence: TGCAGCGCGCGGGGGGTGGGGCTAGCGGGCTACAATGAGCAGTTCTTC.

This clone occurred a few times. The V and J genes are TRBV5-6 and TRBJ2-5, with D possibly matching TRBD2 (7 bases). Between the trimmed V and J ends, which lost 2 bases and 5 bases, there was a span of 13 bases. The CDR3 is 14 amino acids. Germline V lookup: CDR1 SGHDT, CDR2 YYEEEE. The CDR3 DNA sequence: TGTGCCAGCAGCTTTGCGGGGGCCCCGGAGACCCAGTACTTC. Translated: CASSFAGAPETQYF.

This clone was counted between two and nine times. J is TRBJ2-7 and V is TRBV7-2; 9 bases map to TRBD1. The V gene end was trimmed by 4 bases and the J gene end by 5 bases; junction bases not matched to a gene: 6. There are 14 residues in the CDR3. Germline CDR1 SGHTA, CDR2 FQGNSA. CDR3 protein: CASSWDRVINEQYF. The DNA of the CDR3 is TGTGCCAGCAGCTGGGACAGGGTCATCAACGAGCAGTACTTC.